This paragraph reports one T cell receptor beta chain. The antigen is undetermined. The CDR3 runs to 12 residues. The V gene's germline CDR1 is SEHNR and CDR2 FQNEAQ (reference sequence). J lost 9 bases, V lost 5 bases, and 2 bases had no gene match. This sample was included in a study of T cells in Graves' hyperthyroidism and ophthalmopathy. Overall study results and limits: Expanded thyroid clonotypes (above 0.001) were mostly also found in blood. Through a model of 13 V-J features, ophthalmopathy was separated from stable hyperthyroidism.

What was amplified from RNA transcripts were TCR beta CDR3 regions. TCR CDR3 underwent first-round RT-PCR with the HTBI primer set. TCRdb processed the multiplex PCR reads anew with MiXCR; each CDR3 protein has one entry. Of hundreds of thousands of distinct CDR3 sequences in the sample, around 20% were seen once. The chain uses TRBV7-9 and TRBJ1-5, with TRBD1 identical over 9 bases. Sequenced material: blood. The receptor was derived from a man aged 30-40 years with Graves' ophthalmopathy. Here the CDR3 DNA reads TGTGCCAGCAGCACGGACAGGGGGCCCCAGCATTTT. This codes for CASSTDRGPQHF.